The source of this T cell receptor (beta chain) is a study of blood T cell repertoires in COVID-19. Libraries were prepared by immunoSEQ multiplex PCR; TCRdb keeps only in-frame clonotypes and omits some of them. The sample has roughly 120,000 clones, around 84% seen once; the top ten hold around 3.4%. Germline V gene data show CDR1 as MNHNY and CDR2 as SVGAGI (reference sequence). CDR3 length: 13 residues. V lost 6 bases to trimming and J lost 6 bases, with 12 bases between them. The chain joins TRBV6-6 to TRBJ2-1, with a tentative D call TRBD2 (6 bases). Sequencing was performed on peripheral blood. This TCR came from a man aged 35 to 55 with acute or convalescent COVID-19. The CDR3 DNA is TGTGCCAGCAGGGGGGGAAGTGGCAATGAGCAGTTCTTC. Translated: CASRGGSGNEQFF.